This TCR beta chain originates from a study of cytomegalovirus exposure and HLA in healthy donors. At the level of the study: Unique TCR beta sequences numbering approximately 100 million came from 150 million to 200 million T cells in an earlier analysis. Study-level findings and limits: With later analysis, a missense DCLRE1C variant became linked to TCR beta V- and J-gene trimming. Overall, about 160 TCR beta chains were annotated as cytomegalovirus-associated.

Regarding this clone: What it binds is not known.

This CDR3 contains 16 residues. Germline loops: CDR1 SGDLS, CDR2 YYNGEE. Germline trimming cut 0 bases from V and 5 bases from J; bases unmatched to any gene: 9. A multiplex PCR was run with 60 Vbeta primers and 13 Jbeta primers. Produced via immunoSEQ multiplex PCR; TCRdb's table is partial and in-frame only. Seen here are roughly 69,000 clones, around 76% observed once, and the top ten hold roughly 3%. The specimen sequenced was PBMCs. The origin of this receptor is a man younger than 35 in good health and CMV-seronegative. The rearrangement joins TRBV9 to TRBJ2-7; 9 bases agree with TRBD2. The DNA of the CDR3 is TGTGCCAGCAGCGTAGAGGGCGGGGGGGCGGCTGACGAGCAGTACTTC. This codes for CASSVEGGGAADEQYF.